The 26 T cell receptor beta chains below were found in one sample sequenced in a study of brain T cells in children with intractable seizures. Clones were sequenced by immunoSEQ multiplex PCR, and TCRdb holds only the in-frame ones, with some missing. Among under 400,000 clones listed, 93% were seen once. Time point specified: blood from clinic visit 5 months post-surgery; TSC patient then seizure free. Sequenced material: peripheral blood, taken about 5 months after surgery. The receptors here all came from a boy younger than two with tuberous sclerosis and intractable seizures.

This chain connects TRBV9 to TRBJ2-3, with D tentatively TRBD2 (6 bases). The CDR3 loop spans 15 amino acids. Germline CDR1 and CDR2: SGDLS and YYNGEE. V shed 4 bases and J shed 1 base, with 13 bases lying between them. The CDR3 coding sequence is TGTGCCAGCAGCCCTCGGGGCGGGGGCACAGATACGCAGTATTTT. Translated, it gives CASSPRGGGTDTQYF.

The rearrangement joins TRBV7-2 to TRBJ2-1; 9 bases are a match to TRBD2. The junction had 6 bases not matched to a gene; V was cut back by 8 bases and J by 7 bases. From germline, CDR1 is SGHTA and CDR2 FQGNSA. The CDR3 contains 13 residues. The CDR3 nucleotides read TGTGCCAGCCGAGGGCGGGAGGGAAATGAGCAGTTCTTC. Its translation: CASRGREGNEQFF.

The V call is TRBV7-9, the J call TRBJ1-1; D call uncertain. Germline V gene sequence: CDR1 SEHNR, CDR2 FQNEAQ (reference sequence). The CDR3 has 11 amino acids. V was clipped by 6 bases and J by 2 bases, with 4 bases between them. The CDR3 DNA is TGTGCCAGCAGTAATAACACTGAAGCTTTCTTT. This encodes CASSNNTEAFF.

The rearrangement joins TRBV10-3 to TRBJ2-3; a weak D match, TRBD2 (7 bases). Trimming took 4 bases from V and 1 from J, leaving 15 bases between them. There are 16 residues in the CDR3. Per the germline V gene, CDR1 is ENHRY and CDR2 is SYGVKD. The CDR3 here is CAISGDRGGGTDTQYF. In nucleotides, the CDR3 is TGTGCCATCAGTGGAGATAGGGGGGGTGGCACAGATACGCAGTATTTT.

This clone was seen once. The chain combines TRBV24-1 with TRBJ1-5; D is possibly TRBD1 (5 bases). The CDR3 loop spans 15 amino acids. In germline, CDR1 is KGHDR, CDR2 SFDVKD. The V end was cut by 12 bases, the J end by 2 bases, with 19 bases between. The CDR3 DNA is TGTGCCGCCTACTCACAGGTGGAGGGCAATCAGCCCCAGCATTTT. It specifies CAAYSQVEGNQPQHF.

The chain links TRBV7-9 to TRBJ1-5, with D possibly being TRBD1 (5 bases). Germline CDR1 is SEHNR and CDR2 is FQNEAQ (reference sequence). The CDR3 is 12 amino acids. Trimming took 5 bases from V and 7 from J, leaving 9 bases between them. The CDR3, as DNA: TGTGCCAGCAGCCCGGGGCCCCAGCCCCAGCATTTT. It encodes CASSPGPQPQHF. Supplemented by reference TRBV7-9 and TRBJ1-5, the full variable domain reads DTGVSQNPRHKITKRGQNVTFRCDPISEHNRLYWYRQTLGQGPEFLTYFQNEAQLEKSRLLSDRFSAERPKGSFSTLEIQRTEQGDSAMYLCASSPGPQPQHFGDGTRLSIL.

CDR3 region: CASSRTSGIQSYEQYF. CDR3 DNA sequence: TGTGCCAGCAGTCGGACTAGCGGGATACAGAGCTACGAGCAGTACTTC. The gene calls are TRBV7-9 and TRBJ2-7; 12 bases align to TRBD2. Germline CDR1 reads SEHNR; CDR2 reads FQNEAQ (reference sequence). The V segment lost 6 bases and the J segment 3 bases; nucleotides outside the gene matches: 9. The CDR3 contains 16 residues.

This CDR3 reads CASSQGYGTVLGQAQYF. Written as DNA, the CDR3 is TGTGCCAGCAGCCAAGGTTATGGAACGGTCCTCGGGCAGGCCCAGTACTTC. The chain carries TRBV3-1 (or the pseudogene TRBV3-2) and TRBJ2-5; D not certain. V lost 1 base to trimming and J lost 9 bases, with 24 bases between them. CDR3 size: 17 residues. Germline-derived CDR1 and CDR2 are LGHDT and YNNKEL (reference sequence).

The chain employs TRBV6-5 and TRBJ2-7; 10 bases are a match to TRBD1. CDR1 is MNHEY, CDR2 SVGAGI, per germline. The CDR3 runs 16 residues. After removal of 2 bases from V and 3 bases from J, the junction contained 7 bases not matched to a gene. The DNA for the CDR3 is TGTGCCAGCAGTTACCTTGCGGGACAGGGGAGCTACGAGCAGTACTTC. Translating it yields CASSYLAGQGSYEQYF.

Points on this clone: Germline is not matched at one junction end, which may reflect a read error. This sequence joins TRBV5-1 and TRBJ2-7, with D possibly matching TRBD2 (7 bases). The CDR3 is 16 residues long. Germline values: CDR1 SGHRS, CDR2 YFSETQ. CDR3: CARSWGGAFRSYEQYF. The CDR3, as DNA: TGCGCCCGCAGCTGGGGGGGGGCGTTCAGGTCCTACGAGCAGTACTTC.

The V call is TRBV7-6, the J call TRBJ1-1; D not certain. The CDR3 is 16 residues long. The ends were cut back, 5 bases at V and 2 bases at J, with 18 bases in the middle. Germline V gene lookup returns CDR1 SGHVS and CDR2 FNYEAQ. CDR3 bases: TGTGCCAGCAGCACCAAACTCGGGCAGAGCAACACTGAAGCTTTCTTT. Translated: CASSTKLGQSNTEAFF.

This chain connects TRBV30 to TRBJ1-1; unclear D gene. This CDR3 region has 14 residues. Germline V CDR1 and CDR2: GTSNPN, SVGIG (reference sequence). Trimming left V 4 bases short and J 4 bases short, with 16 bases between. Here the CDR3 reads CAWNGQARRTEAFF. DNA for the CDR3: TGTGCCTGGAACGGGCAGGCGAGGCGCACTGAAGCTTTCTTT.

A single count supports this clone. The V gene is TRBV12-3 or TRBV12-4, the J gene TRBJ2-5; D gene ambiguous. The V and J ends lost 6 bases and 4 bases respectively, with 12 bases between them. The CDR3 covers 13 residues. Here the CDR3 DNA reads TGTGCCAGCAGGCTAAACGTGGGAGAGACCCAGTACTTC. It encodes CASRLNVGETQYF.

The CDR3 DNA reads as TGTGCCAGCAGCGGGGGTCACTACCTTGTTCGCCTTTCCCGTGTTGAGCAGTTCTTC. This codes for CASSGGHYLVRLSRVEQFF. This chain joins TRBV3-1 (or the pseudogene TRBV3-2) and TRBJ2-1; D may match TRBD1 or TRBD2 (5 bases each). Germline CDR1 LGHDT, CDR2 YNNKEL (reference sequence). Trimming left V 5 bases short and J 9 bases short, with 32 bases between. This CDR3 comprises 19 residues.

V usage is TRBV15 and J usage is TRBJ2-3; D is tentatively TRBD1 or TRBD2 (5 bases each). Trimming took off 5 bases at V and 1 base at J, with 13 bases between the two ends. This CDR3 region has 15 residues. Per germline, CDR1 LNHNV and CDR2 YYDKDF (reference sequence). The CDR3, as DNA: TGTGCCACCAGCCCCGGGGACCGACGCACAGATACGCAGTATTTT. Its translation: CATSPGDRRTDTQYF.

For the CDR3, the DNA is TGTGCCAGCAGTGATGAGGAGGGTGGCCATTACTATGGCTACACCTTC. Translated, it gives CASSDEEGGHYYGYTF. This chain joins TRBV2 and TRBJ1-2; D gene ambiguous. V was cut by 3 bases and J by 3 bases, with 17 bases left in between. CDR1 and CDR2 from the germline V gene are SNHLY and FYNNEI. This CDR3 contains 16 residues.

The chain carries TRBV3-1 (or the pseudogene TRBV3-2) and TRBJ1-4, with 9 bases fitting TRBD1. The J segment lost 4 bases and the V segment lost 5 bases, leaving 5 bases of the junction unmatched. The length of the CDR3 is 15 residues. The V gene's germline CDR1 is LGHDT and CDR2 YNNKEL (reference sequence). The CDR3 DNA sequence: TGTGCCAGCAGCTTGGGACAGGGAGATAATGAAAAACTGTTTTTT. Its translation is CASSLGQGDNEKLFF.

V gene TRBV7-3 combines with J gene TRBJ2-1; the D is unclear. Germline assignment: CDR1 SGHTA and CDR2 FQGTGA. Trimming stripped 2 bases from V and 9 bases from J, with 11 bases between. This CDR3 region has 13 residues. This CDR3 is CASSLSSLGEQFF. In DNA, the CDR3 is TGTGCCAGCAGCTTATCCTCTTTGGGTGAGCAGTTCTTC. The variable domain in full, with the rest retrieved from reference TRBV7-3 and TRBJ2-1, is GAGVSQTPSNKVTEKGKYVELRCDPISGHTALYWYRQSLGQGPEFLIYFQGTGAADDSGLPNDRFFAVRPEGSVSTLKIQRTERGDSAVYLCASSLSSLGEQFFGPGTRLTVL.

V usage is TRBV3-1 (or the pseudogene TRBV3-2) and J usage is TRBJ1-1; D call uncertain. The CDR3 runs to 13 residues. V was shortened by 0 bases and J by 6 bases, with 8 bases between the two germline ends. Germline V CDR1 and CDR2: LGHDT, YNNKEL (reference sequence). CDR3: CASSQEILAEAFF. The CDR3 DNA follows: TGTGCCAGCAGCCAAGAAATTCTGGCTGAAGCTTTCTTT.

The chain links TRBV13 to TRBJ1-2, with 11 bases that match TRBD1. The length of the CDR3 is 17 residues. From germline, CDR1 is PRHDT and CDR2 FYEKMQ (reference sequence). V lost 0 bases to trimming and J lost 7 bases; unmatched junction nucleotides: 10. CDR3 nucleotides: TGTGCCAGCAGCTTAGGCCTCGAAGGACAGGGGGCGAGTGGCTACACCTTC. This translates into CASSLGLEGQGASGYTF. Together with reference TRBV13 and TRBJ1-2, the CDR3 gives the full variable domain: AAGVIQSPRHLIKEKRETATLKCYPIPRHDTVYWYQQGPGQDPQFLISFYEKMQSDKGSIPDRFSAQQFSDYHSELNMSSLELGDSALYFCASSLGLEGQGASGYTFGSGTRLTVV.

This rearrangement joins TRBV28 to TRBJ1-2; D gene ambiguous. V was clipped by 3 bases and J by 3 bases, with 11 bases between them. Germline CDR1 MDHEN, CDR2 SYDVKM. CDR3 length: 14 residues. DNA for the CDR3: TGTGCCAGCAGTTTCTTGACGGCCTACTATGGCTACACCTTC. Translation gives CASSFLTAYYGYTF.

CDR3 sequence (DNA): TGTGCCAGCACGCCTCGACCCGCAACTAATGAAAAACTGTTTTTT. This gives the protein CASTPRPATNEKLFF. The V gene is TRBV27, the J gene TRBJ1-4; D not certain. Germline V gene sequence: CDR1 MNHEY, CDR2 SMNVEV (reference sequence). This CDR3 has 15 amino acids. V dropped 7 bases and J dropped 0 bases, with 12 bases sitting between them.

The V and J genes are TRBV7-2 and TRBJ1-5; a possible D gene is TRBD1 (5 bases). The CDR3 is 15 residues long. The V gene lost 1 base and the J gene lost 3 bases, with 10 bases spanning the gap. Germline CDR1 and CDR2: SGHTA and FQGNSA. DNA for the CDR3: TGTGCCAGCAGCTTAGTAGGGGACGCCAATCAGCCCCAGCATTTT. Its protein product is CASSLVGDANQPQHF.

The rearrangement joins TRBV18 to TRBJ2-7; the match to TRBD1 covers 7 bases. The germline V gene has CDR1 KGHSH and CDR2 LQKENI. This CDR3 spans 14 amino acids. V shed 5 bases, J shed 0 bases, and the junction held 4 bases outside the gene matches. The CDR3 bases are TGTGCCAGCTCATATCGGGACAGCTCCTACGAGCAGTACTTC. Amino acids: CASSYRDSSYEQYF.

This chain connects TRBV7-9 to TRBJ2-7, with 8 bases that match TRBD1. The CDR3 contains 16 residues. J lost 1 base, V lost 5 bases, and 10 bases had no gene match. Germline CDR1 and CDR2: SEHNR and FQNEAQ (reference sequence). In nucleotides, the CDR3 is TGTGCCAGCAGCATCACGAAGGGACAGGCTTCCTACGAGCAGTACTTC. This encodes CASSITKGQASYEQYF.

The chain is built from TRBV23-1 and TRBJ1-5; TRBD1 matches 10 bases. TRBV23-1 is designated an ORF whose function remains uncertain. This CDR3 region has 15 residues. J gave up 4 bases and V 9 bases, and 9 bases lay outside the gene matches. CDR3 nucleotide sequence: TGCGCCAGGGGGACAGGGGTGATCTTGAATCAGCCCCAGCATTTT. This sequence encodes CARGTGVILNQPQHF.